This T cell receptor (beta chain) originates from a study of low-dose radiotherapy and immunotherapy resistance in tumors. Study-level information: Cohort 1 got 0.5 Gy per fraction every 2 weeks, 6.5 Gy in total. Across 26 weeks, 13 Gy in total went to Cohort 2, delivered as 1 Gy per fraction every two weeks.

Time point of the sample: before trial treatment. cDNA synthesis used a TRAV/TRBV-specific primer set for both chains. For amplifying TCRs, the PCR ran for approximately 18 cycles with Phusion, which was used together with a constant-region primer and the adapter on the V primers. The mRNA which had been isolated was amplified by in vitro transcription. TCRdb re-called the reads with MiXCR, one entry per CDR3 protein. Altogether fewer than 90,000 distinct CDR3 sequences are present, around 29% being singletons, with the ten largest covering around 10%. The V gene's germline CDR1 is SGHDT and CDR2 YYEEEE. The CDR3 sequence is 18 residues long. V lost 4 bases and J lost 0; bases outside the gene matches: 10.

V is TRBV5-6 and J is TRBJ1-4; the match to TRBD1 covers 9 bases. Source: PBMCs, taken before treatment. The receptor's source is a female donor with ovarian cancer. CDR3 in amino acids: CASSLRDRAFATNEKLFF. In DNA, the CDR3 is TGTGCCAGCAGCCTCCGGGACAGGGCCTTCGCAACTAATGAAAAACTGTTTTTT.